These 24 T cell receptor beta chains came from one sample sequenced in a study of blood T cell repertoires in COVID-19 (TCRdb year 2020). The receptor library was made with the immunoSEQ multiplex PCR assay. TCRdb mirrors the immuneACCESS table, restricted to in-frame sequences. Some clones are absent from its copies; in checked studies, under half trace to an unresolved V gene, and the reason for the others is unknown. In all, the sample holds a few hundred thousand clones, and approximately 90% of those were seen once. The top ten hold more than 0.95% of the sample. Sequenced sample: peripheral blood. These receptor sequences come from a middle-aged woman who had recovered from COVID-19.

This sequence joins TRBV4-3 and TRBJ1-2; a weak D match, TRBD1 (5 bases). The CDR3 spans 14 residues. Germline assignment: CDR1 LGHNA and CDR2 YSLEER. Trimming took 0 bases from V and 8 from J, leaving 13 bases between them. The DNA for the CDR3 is TGCGCCAGCAGCCAAGATCACGGGGGTCGGGGCTACACCTTC. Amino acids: CASSQDHGGRGYTF.

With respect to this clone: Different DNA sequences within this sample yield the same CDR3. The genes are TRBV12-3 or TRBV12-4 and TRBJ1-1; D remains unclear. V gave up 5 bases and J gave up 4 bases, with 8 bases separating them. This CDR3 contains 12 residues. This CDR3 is CASSPSGTEAFF. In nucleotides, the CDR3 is TGTGCCAGCAGTCCCAGCGGCACTGAAGCTTTCTTT.

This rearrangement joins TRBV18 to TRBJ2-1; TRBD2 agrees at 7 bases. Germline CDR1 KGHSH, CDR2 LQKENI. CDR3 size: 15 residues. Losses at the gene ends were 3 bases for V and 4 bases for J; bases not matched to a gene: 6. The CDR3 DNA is TGTGCCAGCTCACCTCCGGGACTACAATACAATGAGCAGTTCTTC. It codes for CASSPPGLQYNEQFF.

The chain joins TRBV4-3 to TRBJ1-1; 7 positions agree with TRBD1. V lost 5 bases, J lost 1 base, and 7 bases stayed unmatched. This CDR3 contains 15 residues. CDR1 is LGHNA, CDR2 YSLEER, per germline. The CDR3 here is CASSTKDRPNTEAFF. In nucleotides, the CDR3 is TGCGCCAGCAGCACAAAGGACAGGCCGAACACTGAAGCTTTCTTT.

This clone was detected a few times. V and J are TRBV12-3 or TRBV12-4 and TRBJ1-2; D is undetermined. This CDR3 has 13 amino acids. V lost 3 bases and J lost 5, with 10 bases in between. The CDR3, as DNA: TGTGCCAGCAGTTTCGTGAGGAGATATGGCTACACCTTC. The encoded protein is CASSFVRRYGYTF.

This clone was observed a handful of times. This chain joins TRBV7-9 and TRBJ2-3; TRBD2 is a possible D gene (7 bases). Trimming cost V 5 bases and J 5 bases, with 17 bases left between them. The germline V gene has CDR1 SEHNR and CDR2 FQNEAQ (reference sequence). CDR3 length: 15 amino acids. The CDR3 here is CASSPGGGSRDTQYF. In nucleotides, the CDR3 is TGTGCCAGCAGCCCCGGGGGCGGGAGCCGAGATACGCAGTATTTT.

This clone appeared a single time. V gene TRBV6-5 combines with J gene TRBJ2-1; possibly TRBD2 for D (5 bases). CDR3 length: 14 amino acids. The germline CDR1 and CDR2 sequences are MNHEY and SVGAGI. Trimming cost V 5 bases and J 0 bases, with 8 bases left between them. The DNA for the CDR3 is TGTGCCAGCAGTCCCCGGGGCTCCTACAATGAGCAGTTCTTC. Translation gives CASSPRGSYNEQFF.

In DNA form, the CDR3 reads TGTGCCAGCAGCCCGGCCCTCCGCGGGGGGGAGCTGTTTTTT. Protein sequence: CASSPALRGGELFF. V gene TRBV3-1 (or the pseudogene TRBV3-2) combines with J gene TRBJ2-2; tentatively, D is TRBD2 (5 bases). CDR1 is LGHDT and CDR2 is YNNKEL in the germline V gene (reference sequence). V dropped 4 bases and J dropped 8 bases, with 14 bases sitting between them. This CDR3 has 14 residues.

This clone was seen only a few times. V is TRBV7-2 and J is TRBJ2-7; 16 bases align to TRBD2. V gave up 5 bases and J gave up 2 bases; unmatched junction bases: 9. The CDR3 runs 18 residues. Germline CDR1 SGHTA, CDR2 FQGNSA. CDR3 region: CASSPGTSGRAPAYEQYF. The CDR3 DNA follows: TGTGCCAGCAGCCCGGGGACTAGCGGGAGGGCCCCCGCCTACGAGCAGTACTTC.

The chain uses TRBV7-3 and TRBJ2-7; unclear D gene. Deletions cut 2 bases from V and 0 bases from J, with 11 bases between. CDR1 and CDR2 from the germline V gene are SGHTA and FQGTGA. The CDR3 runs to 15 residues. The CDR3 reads CASSLLGRYSYEQYF. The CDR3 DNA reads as TGTGCCAGCAGCTTATTGGGCAGGTACTCCTACGAGCAGTACTTC.

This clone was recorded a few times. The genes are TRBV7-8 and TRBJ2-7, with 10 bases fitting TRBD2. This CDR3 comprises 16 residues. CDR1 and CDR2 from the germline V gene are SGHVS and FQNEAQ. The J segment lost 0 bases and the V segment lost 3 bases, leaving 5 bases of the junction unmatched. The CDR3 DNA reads TGTGCCAGCAGCTTCGGGACTAGCGAGTACTCCTACGAGCAGTACTTC. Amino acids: CASSFGTSEYSYEQYF.

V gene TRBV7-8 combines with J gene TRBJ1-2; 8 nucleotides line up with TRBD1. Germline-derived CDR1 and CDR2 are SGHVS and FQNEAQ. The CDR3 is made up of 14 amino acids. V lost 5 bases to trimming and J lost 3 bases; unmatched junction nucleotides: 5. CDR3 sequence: CASSPTTGDYGYTF. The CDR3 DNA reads TGTGCCAGCAGCCCTACGACAGGGGACTATGGCTACACCTTC.

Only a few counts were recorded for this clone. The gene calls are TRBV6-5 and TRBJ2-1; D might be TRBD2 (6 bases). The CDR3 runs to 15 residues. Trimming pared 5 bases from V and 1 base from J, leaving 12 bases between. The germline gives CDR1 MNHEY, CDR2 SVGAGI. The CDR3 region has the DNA TGTGCCAGCAGTCTAGGAGGGCGGTCCTACAATGAGCAGTTCTTC. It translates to CASSLGGRSYNEQFF.

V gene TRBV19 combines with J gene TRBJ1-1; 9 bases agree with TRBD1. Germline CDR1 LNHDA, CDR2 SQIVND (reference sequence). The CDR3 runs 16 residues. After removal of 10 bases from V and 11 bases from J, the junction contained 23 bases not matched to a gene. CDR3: CATRRDRDRLVGGAFF. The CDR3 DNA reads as TGTGCCACCCGCCGGGACAGGGATCGGTTGGTGGGGGGGGCTTTCTTT.

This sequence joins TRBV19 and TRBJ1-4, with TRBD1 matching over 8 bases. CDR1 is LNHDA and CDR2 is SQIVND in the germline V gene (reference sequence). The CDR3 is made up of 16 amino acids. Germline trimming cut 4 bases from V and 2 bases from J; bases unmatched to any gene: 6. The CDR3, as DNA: TGTGCCAGTAGTACTCTACGGGACAGGACTAATGAAAAACTGTTTTTT. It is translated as CASSTLRDRTNEKLFF.

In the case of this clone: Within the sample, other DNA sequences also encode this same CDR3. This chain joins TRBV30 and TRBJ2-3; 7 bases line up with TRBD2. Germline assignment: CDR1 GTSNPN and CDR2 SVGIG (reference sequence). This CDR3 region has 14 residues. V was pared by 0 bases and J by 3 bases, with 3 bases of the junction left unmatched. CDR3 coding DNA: TGTGCCTGGAGTGTGGGCGGGAGTACAGATACGCAGTATTTT. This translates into CAWSVGGSTDTQYF.

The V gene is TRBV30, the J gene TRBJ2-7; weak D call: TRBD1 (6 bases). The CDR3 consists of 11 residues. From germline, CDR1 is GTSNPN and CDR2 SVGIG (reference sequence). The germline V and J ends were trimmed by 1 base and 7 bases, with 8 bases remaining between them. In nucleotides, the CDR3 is TGTGCCTGGAGTGGAGGGGGTGAGCAGTACTTC. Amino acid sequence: CAWSGGGEQYF.

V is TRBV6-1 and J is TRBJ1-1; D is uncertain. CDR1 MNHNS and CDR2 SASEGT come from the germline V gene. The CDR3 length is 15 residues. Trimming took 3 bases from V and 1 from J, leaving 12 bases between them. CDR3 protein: CASSEGRHRNTEAFF. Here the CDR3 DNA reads TGTGCCAGCAGTGAGGGCAGACACCGGAACACTGAAGCTTTCTTT.

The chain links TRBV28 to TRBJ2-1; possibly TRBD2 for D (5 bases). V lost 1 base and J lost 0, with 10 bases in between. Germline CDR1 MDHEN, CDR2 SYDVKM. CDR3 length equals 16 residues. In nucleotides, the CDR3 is TGTGCCAGCAGTTTATACACGGGAAGCTCCTACAATGAGCAGTTCTTC. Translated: CASSLYTGSSYNEQFF.

CDR3 DNA: TGCGCCAGCAGCCAAGCGGTATACTACAATGAGCAGTTCTTC. This gives the protein CASSQAVYYNEQFF. The chain uses TRBV5-1 and TRBJ2-1; possible D gene TRBD2, 5 bases. V lost 4 bases and J 3 bases, leaving 11 bases between the germline ends. Germline lookup yields CDR1 SGHRS and CDR2 YFSETQ. The CDR3 is 14 amino acids.

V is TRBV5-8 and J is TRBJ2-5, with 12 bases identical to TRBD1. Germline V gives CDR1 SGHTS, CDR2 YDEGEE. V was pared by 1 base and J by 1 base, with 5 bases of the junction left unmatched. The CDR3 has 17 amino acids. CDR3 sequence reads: CASSLLGQGARQETQYF. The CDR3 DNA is TGTGCCAGCAGCTTGTTGGGACAGGGGGCGCGCCAAGAGACCCAGTACTTC.

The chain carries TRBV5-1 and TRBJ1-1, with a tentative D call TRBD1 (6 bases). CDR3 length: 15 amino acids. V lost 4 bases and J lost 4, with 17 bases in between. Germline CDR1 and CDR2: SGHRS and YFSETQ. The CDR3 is CASSGTTGFLTEAFF. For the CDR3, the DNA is TGCGCCAGCAGCGGGACCACAGGGTTCCTCACTGAAGCTTTCTTT.

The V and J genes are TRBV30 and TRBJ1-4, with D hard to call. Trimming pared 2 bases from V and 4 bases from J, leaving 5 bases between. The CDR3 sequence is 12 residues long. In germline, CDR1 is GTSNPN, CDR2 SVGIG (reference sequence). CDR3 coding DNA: TGTGCCTGGAGTTTTCTTAATGAAAAACTGTTTTTT. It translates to CAWSFLNEKLFF.

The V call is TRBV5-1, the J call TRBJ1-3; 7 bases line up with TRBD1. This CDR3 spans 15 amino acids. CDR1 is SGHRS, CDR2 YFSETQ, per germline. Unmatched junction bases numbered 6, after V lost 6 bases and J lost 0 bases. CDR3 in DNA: TGCGCCAGCACGCAACAGGGGACCTCTGGAAACACCATATATTTT. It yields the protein CASTQQGTSGNTIYF.